These T cell receptor beta chains were read from a single sample in a study of technical replicates of blood from several donors. The data were produced by immunoSEQ multiplex PCR, yet TCRdb's version contains in-frame clones alone and is incomplete. The data show 60,000 to 80,000 clones, with approximately 90% seen just once and around 0.37% held by the top ten. The material sequenced was T cells isolated from PBMCs. These receptors were taken from a human donor in good health. Each CDR3 is given with its conserved first and last residue. D genes are given only for firm matches. Not every row has a clone size; where given, it reads once, few, many or a size class.

clone_size j_call v_call d_call cdr3_nt cdr3_aa
NA TRBJ1-5 TRBV30 TRBD1 TGTGCCTGGAGCACAGGGGGAATCGGTCAGCCCCAGCATTTT CAWSTGGIGQPQHF
NA TRBJ2-2 TRBV2 NA TGTGCCAGCAGCTTAGACACCCCCGGGGAGCTGTTTTTT CASSLDTPGELFF
few TRBJ1-1 TRBV4-2 NA TGTGCCAGCAGCCAAGCCTCGGAGGGACGCACTGAAGCTTTCTTT CASSQASEGRTEAFF
NA TRBJ2-6 TRBV6-1 TRBD1 TGTGCCAGCAGTGACGACAGGGTTAGATCTGGGGCCAACGTCCTGACTTTC CASSDDRVRSGANVLTF
NA TRBJ2-2 TRBV5-1 NA TGCGCCAGCAGCTTACAGGGAGCGGACACCGGGGAGCTGTTTTTT CASSLQGADTGELFF
NA TRBJ2-7 TRBV28 TRBD2 TGTGCCAGCGGGACTATGGTCTACGAGCAGTACTTC CASGTMVYEQYF
NA TRBJ2-3 TRBV28 TRBD2 TGTGCCAGCAGTTTAGTCGAGGGAGGGCCTACAGATACGCAGTATTTT CASSLVEGGPTDTQYF
NA TRBJ2-5 TRBV19 TRBD2 TGTGCCAGTAGTATCCTTGGGACTAGCGGGAGCGAGACCCAGTACTTC CASSILGTSGSETQYF
NA TRBJ2-7 TRBV7-3 TRBD2 TGTGCCAGCAGCCAGGCTAGCGGGCCGAACGGAGGCGAGCAGTACTTC CASSQASGPNGGEQYF
NA TRBJ1-2 TRBV11-2 NA TGTGCCAGCAGCCGTTTCGGGGAAGATGGCTACACCTTC CASSRFGEDGYTF
NA TRBJ1-1 TRBV6-5 TRBD1 TGTGCCAGCAGTCGAGACAGGGGATGGACTGAAGCTTTCTTT CASSRDRGWTEAFF
NA TRBJ1-4 TRBV11-1 NA TGTGCCAGCAGCTTGCGGGGAAATGAAAAACTGTTTTTT CASSLRGNEKLFF
NA TRBJ2-7 TRBV7-9 NA TGTGCCAGCAGCACAATAAACCGGGGTGACCCCGACGAGCAGTACTTC CASSTINRGDPDEQYF
once TRBJ1-2 TRBV27 NA TGTGCCAGCAGTGACGAACCTGGACTGTATGGCTACACCTTC CASSDEPGLYGYTF
NA TRBJ1-5 TRBV5-8 TRBD1 TGTGCCAGCAGCCTAAATTACGGTCAGGGGGCCTATAGCAATCAGCCCCAGCATTTT CASSLNYGQGAYSNQPQHF
NA TRBJ2-7 TRBV11-3 TRBD1 TGTGCCAGCAGCTTGCGCGGGACAGGGGGATTGGACGAGCAGTACTTC CASSLRGTGGLDEQYF
NA TRBJ2-3 TRBV6-5 TRBD1 TGTGCCAGCAGTTTAGGGACAGACACCACCACAGATACGCAGTATTTT CASSLGTDTTTDTQYF
NA TRBJ2-5 TRBV27 NA TGTGCCAGCAGTCTTCTCGGGGAGACCCAGTACTTC CASSLLGETQYF
few TRBJ1-1 TRBV18 NA TGTGCCAGCTTACCGGGGACTGGCAGGGAGAACACTGAAGCTTTCTTT CASLPGTGRENTEAFF
NA TRBJ2-2 TRBV7-9 TRBD1 TGTGCCAGCAGACCAGGACAGGGATCCACCGGGGAGCTGTTTTTT CASRPGQGSTGELFF
NA TRBJ2-7 TRBV6-1 TRBD2 TGTGCCAGCAGGGAAGGACTAGCGGGAGAGAAAACCTACGAGCAGTACTTC CASREGLAGEKTYEQYF
NA TRBJ2-3 TRBV29-1 NA TGCAGCGTTGATTTTGGGGGTGGGGGCTCAGATACGCAGTATTTT CSVDFGGGGSDTQYF
NA TRBJ2-7 TRBV5-5 NA TGTGCCAGCAGCTTCGAGGACAGTTCCTTCTACGAGCAGTACTTC CASSFEDSSFYEQYF
NA TRBJ2-7 TRBV2 TRBD2 TGTGCCAGCAGGGATTCGGGCGGGGGCTACGAGCAGTACTTC CASRDSGGGYEQYF
NA TRBJ1-4 TRBV6-1 NA TGTGCCAGCAGTGAATCGAGAGTAAAACTGTTTTTT CASSESRVKLFF
NA TRBJ2-1 TRBV6-1 TRBD2 TGTGCCAGCAGTGAAAAATTCAGACTAGCGGGAGGGGCGCAGTTCTTC CASSEKFRLAGGAQFF
NA TRBJ2-2 TRBV7-9 NA TGTGCCAGCAGCACCACAATAGCGCCCGGGGAGCTGTTTTTT CASSTTIAPGELFF
NA TRBJ2-7 TRBV18 NA TGTGCCAGCTCACCACTTCCACAGGGCGGGGAGCAGTACTTC CASSPLPQGGEQYF
NA TRBJ2-1 TRBV28 NA TGTGCCAGCAGTTTATACAGGAGCAATGAGCAGTTCTTC CASSLYRSNEQFF
NA TRBJ1-4 TRBV2 NA TGTGCCAGCAGTGTCCCTCAGGCAGCTAATGAAAAACTGTTTTTT CASSVPQAANEKLFF
NA TRBJ1-5 TRBV19 TRBD1 TGTGCCAGTAGACTGCAACCCACAGGGGTTGGCAATCAGCCCCAGCATTTT CASRLQPTGVGNQPQHF
NA TRBJ2-7 TRBV19 NA TGTGCCAGTAGTACCGGGACTGGGAGCGGGGAGCAGTACTTC CASSTGTGSGEQYF
NA TRBJ1-5 TRBV6-4 NA TGTGCCAGCAGTGACCCTTCTGGGAGGGGTGCAAATCAGCCCCAGCATTTT CASSDPSGRGANQPQHF
NA TRBJ2-7 TRBV10-3 TRBD2 TGTGCCATCAGTGATCCCGAGCGGGACCCCTCCGAGCAGTACTTC CAISDPERDPSEQYF
NA TRBJ2-7 TRBV29-1 NA TGCAGCGTTGAATTCGGGGCCTACGAGCAGTACTTC CSVEFGAYEQYF
NA TRBJ2-1 TRBV7-3 TRBD2 TGTGCCAGCAGCTTATCCGGGGGGATTTACAATGAGCAGTTCTTC CASSLSGGIYNEQFF
NA TRBJ2-2 TRBV6-6 NA TGTGCCAGCAGTTACTCGAACGGCGGGGAGCTGTTTTTT CASSYSNGGELFF
NA TRBJ2-1 TRBV5-1 TRBD2 TGCGCCAGCAGTCCGGGACTAGCAGTCAATGAGCAGTTCTTC CASSPGLAVNEQFF
NA TRBJ2-7 TRBV5-4 NA TGTGCCAGCAGCCAGAGGCCGAACTACGAGCAGTACTTC CASSQRPNYEQYF
NA TRBJ1-5 TRBV28 TRBD1 TGTGCCACCTTCACAGACAGGGGCGAAACTCAGCCCCAGCATTTT CATFTDRGETQPQHF
once TRBJ1-3 TRBV11-3 TRBD1 TGTGCCAGCAGCTTTCAGGGGGACTCTGGAAACACCATATATTTT CASSFQGDSGNTIYF
NA TRBJ2-7 TRBV5-8 NA TGTGCCAGCACCCCCCGCCCGGGAACCTACGAGCAGTACTTC CASTPRPGTYEQYF
NA TRBJ2-1 TRBV2 NA TGTGCCAGCAGTGTAGACTTAAACAATGAGCAGTTCTTC CASSVDLNNEQFF
once TRBJ2-1 TRBV2 NA TGTGCCAGCAGTGGACAATACAATGAGCAGTTCTTC CASSGQYNEQFF
NA TRBJ2-1 TRBV7-8 TRBD2 TGTGCCAGCAGCTTAGGACTAGCGGGGTACAATGAGCAGTTCTTC CASSLGLAGYNEQFF
NA TRBJ1-4 TRBV7-3 NA TGTGCCAGCAGCTTATCGCGGGCTGATGAAAAACTGTTTTTT CASSLSRADEKLFF
NA TRBJ2-3 TRBV11-2 TRBD2 TGTGCCAGCAGCCCCTGGGGGGGGAAGGTAGATACGCAGTATTTT CASSPWGGKVDTQYF
few TRBJ1-1 TRBV7-9 NA TGTGCCAGCAGCTTAGCGCAAAGAGGAGAAGCTTTCTTT CASSLAQRGEAFF
NA TRBJ1-2 TRBV7-2 NA TGTGCCAGCAGCTTTAGCGGGGTTGGCTACACCTTC CASSFSGVGYTF
NA TRBJ2-7 TRBV5-5 NA TGTGCCAGCAGCTTGGTTTTAGGACAGCAAGGCGAGCAGTACTTC CASSLVLGQQGEQYF
NA TRBJ2-7 TRBV20-1 NA TGCAGTGCTAGTAGTCCCTACGAGCAGTACTTC CSASSPYEQYF
NA TRBJ2-2 TRBV18 NA TGTGCCAGCTCACCATTGGAGTACGGGGAGCTGTTTTTT CASSPLEYGELFF
few TRBJ1-1 TRBV15 NA TGTGCCACCAGCAGAGATCGCGCGAACACTGAAGCTTTCTTT CATSRDRANTEAFF